This paragraph covers one T cell receptor (beta chain) sequence. Its antigen is unknown. No per-base quality is available; no much larger clone lies one base away. The V and J ends are trimmed by 5 bases and 7 bases, leaving 6 bases between them. Per the germline V gene, SNHLY is the CDR1 and FYNNEI is the CDR2. Taken from cysteine to phenylalanine, the CDR3 has 11 residues. The sequence is cut down to CDR3 DNA, 33 bases in frame from base 1. The data were taken from a study of Ad26.COV2.S vaccination and SARS-CoV-2 variants (dated by TCRdb to the early 2020s). For the study in its entirety: Vaccine-arm donors were drawn from COV1001, a multicentre, randomized, double-blind, placebo-controlled phase I-IIa trial of Ad26.COV2.S in healthy adults. Dosing of Ad26.COV2.S was intramuscular, at either 5x10^10 or 1x10^11 viral particles, delivered as one shot or as two shots spaced 56 days apart. The specificity and breadth of SARS-CoV-2-reactive T cell receptors after Ad26.COV2.S vaccination were assessed by TCRbeta repertoire sequencing. A total of about 30 samples were included in the TCR-sequenced set, comprising around 19 Ad26.COV2.S vaccine recipients, 5 placebo recipients and 8 SARS-CoV-2 convalescent individuals. Trial participants were randomized into five groups of five, in which low-dose or high-dose Ad26.COV2.S was given once or twice, or placebo was given on both occasions. Blinding of investigators to trial group allocation was maintained during experiments and outcome assessment. Results the study describes overall, beyond this receptor: Ad26.COV2.S recipients had higher spike-specific TCR breadth than placebo recipients (P = 0.0014). Substantial breadth of spike-specific CD8+ and CD4+ T cell responses was reported after vaccination. Comparable non-spike TCR breadth was observed between vaccine and placebo recipients, consistent with only spike being contained in the vaccine. The authors noted that the TCR breadth and depth analyses may have underestimated total T cell responses. The study was not powered to compare responses between vaccine doses or regimens.

TCRbeta CDR3 regions were sequenced with the immunoSEQ Assay. After extraction, genomic DNA underwent amplification by bias-controlled multiplex PCR, followed by high-throughput sequencing. The study's own analysis went as follows. To quantify the absolute abundance of each unique TCRbeta CDR3 region, sequences were collapsed and filtered. T cell fraction was estimated by normalizing TCRbeta template counts to usable DNA, which was measured by amplifying reference genes present in all nucleated cells. Repertoire TCRs were annotated as SARS-CoV-2-specific when V gene, CDR3 amino acid sequence and J gene were exactly matched to a known reactive TCR set. The reference SARS-CoV-2 TCR set was derived from MIRA and filtered for enrichment in COVID-19-positive ImmuneCODE repertoires, a step that removed public or cross-reactive TCRs. Drawing on the MIRA antigens, annotated TCRs were analysed further at the level of specific ORF or position within ORF. Breadth was defined as the number of annotated unique rearrangements divided by the total number of unique productive rearrangements, and depth was defined as the summed frequency of the annotated unique rearrangements. Two-sided Wilcoxon rank-sum tests were applied when comparing TCR breadth between groups. TCRdb took this table from immuneACCESS and kept in-frame rearrangements with V and J called. Such tables lack part of the clones; where checked against another copy, unresolved V genes explain under half of the gap, and the rest is unexplained. Clone size and V and J calls were adopted from that table, with D and trimming inferred from the DNA. The sample table shows 290,000 or so clones, and more than 70% are seen once. The ten largest account for about 3.1% of the sample.

In the paper's terms, the treatment or condition label means: roughly 19 received Ad26.COV2.S at low or high dose, single or two shots; 5 received placebo; per-sample allocation not given. For vaccine and placebo recipients, the sequenced repertoires came from samples collected on day 63 after the first injection. In Cohort 1b, around 23 adults aged 18-55 years were enrolled at a single site in Boston, USA, between 29 July and 7 August 2020. Ad26.COV2.S was a replication-incompetent adenovirus type 26 vector expressing a prefusion-stabilized SARS-CoV-2 spike protein from the original Wuhan strain.

Sequences were derived from peripheral blood, sampled in a trial of Ad26.COV2.S vaccine versus placebo. The rearranged chain carries TRBV2 and TRBJ2-1, with the D gene not confidently named. This receptor was taken from a person aged 18-65 years who received the Ad26.COV2.S COVID-19 vaccine or a placebo. The CDR3: CASSPRNEQFF. The bases read TGTGCCAGCAGTCCCCGGAATGAGCAGTTCTTC.